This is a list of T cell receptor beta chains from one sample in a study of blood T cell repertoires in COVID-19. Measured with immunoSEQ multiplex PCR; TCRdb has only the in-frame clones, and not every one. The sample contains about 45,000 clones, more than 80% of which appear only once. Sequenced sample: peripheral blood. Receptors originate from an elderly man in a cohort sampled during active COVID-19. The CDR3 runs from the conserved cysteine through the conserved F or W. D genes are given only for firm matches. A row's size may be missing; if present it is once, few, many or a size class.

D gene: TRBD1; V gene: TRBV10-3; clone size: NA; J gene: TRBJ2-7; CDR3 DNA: TGTGCCATCAGCCCCCAACAGGGGGTCTCCTACGAGCAGTACTTC; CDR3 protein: CAISPQQGVSYEQYF
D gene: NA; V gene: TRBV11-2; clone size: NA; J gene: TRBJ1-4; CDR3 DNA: TGTGCCAGCAGCCCTCGGGGGGCCTCAACTAATGAAAAACTGTTTTTT; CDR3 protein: CASSPRGASTNEKLFF
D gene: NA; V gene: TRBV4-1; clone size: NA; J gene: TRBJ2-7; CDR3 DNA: TGCGCCAGCAGACCAAGCGGTTCCTACGAGCAGTACTTC; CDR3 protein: CASRPSGSYEQYF
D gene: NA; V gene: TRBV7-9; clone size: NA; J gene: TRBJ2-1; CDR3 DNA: TGTGCCAGCACGACGTGGACTATGGCCAATGAGCAGTTCTTC; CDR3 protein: CASTTWTMANEQFF
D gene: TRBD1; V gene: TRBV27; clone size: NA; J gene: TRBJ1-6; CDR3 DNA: TGTGCCAGCGCCGGGACAGTTAGCTCCTATAATTCACCCCTCCACTTT; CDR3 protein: CASAGTVSSYNSPLHF
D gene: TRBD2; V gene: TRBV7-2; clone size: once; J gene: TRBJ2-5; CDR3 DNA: TGTGCCAGCAGCTTAACCCGACTAGCGGGTACGACCCAGTACTTC; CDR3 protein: CASSLTRLAGTTQYF
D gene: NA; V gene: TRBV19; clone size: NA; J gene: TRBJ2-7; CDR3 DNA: TGTGCCAGTATTCTACCGGGACACCCTGCCTACGAGCAGTACTTC; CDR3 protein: CASILPGHPAYEQYF
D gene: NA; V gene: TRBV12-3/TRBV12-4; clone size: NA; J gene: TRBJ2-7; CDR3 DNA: TGTGCCAGCAGTTTAATTAGAAAGTACGAGCAGTACTTC; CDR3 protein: CASSLIRKYEQYF
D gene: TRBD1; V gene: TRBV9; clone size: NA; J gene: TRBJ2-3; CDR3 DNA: TGTGCCAGCAGCGCCCGGGACAGGGAACACACAGATACGCAGTATTTT; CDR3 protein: CASSARDREHTDTQYF
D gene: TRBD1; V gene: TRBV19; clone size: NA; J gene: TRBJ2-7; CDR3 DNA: TGTGCCACGCAAGACCAGGGGGCGCGCGAGCAGTACTTC; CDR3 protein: CATQDQGAREQYF
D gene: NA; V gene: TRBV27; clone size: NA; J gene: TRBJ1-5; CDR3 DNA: TGTGCCAGCAGTTTTGGGGGGGCGGCCCGCAATCAGCCCCAGCATTTT; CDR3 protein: CASSFGGAARNQPQHF
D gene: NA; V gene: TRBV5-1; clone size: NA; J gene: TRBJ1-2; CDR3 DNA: TGCGCCAGCAGCTTGGCAGTAAACTATGGCTACACCTTC; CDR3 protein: CASSLAVNYGYTF
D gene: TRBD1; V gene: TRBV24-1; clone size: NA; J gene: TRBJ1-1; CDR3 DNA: TGTGCCACCAGTGATTTGGGACAGGGCTGGACTGAAGCTTTCTTT; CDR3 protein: CATSDLGQGWTEAFF
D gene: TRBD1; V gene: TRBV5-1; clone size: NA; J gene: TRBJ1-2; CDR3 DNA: TGCGCCAGCAGCTTAGGGACAGGGGGCAGCGGCTACACCTTC; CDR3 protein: CASSLGTGGSGYTF
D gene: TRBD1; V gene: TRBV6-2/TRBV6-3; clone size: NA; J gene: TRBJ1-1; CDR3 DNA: TGTGCCAGCAGCCAATCCGGAGGGACAGGGGGCGCTTTCTTT; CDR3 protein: CASSQSGGTGGAFF
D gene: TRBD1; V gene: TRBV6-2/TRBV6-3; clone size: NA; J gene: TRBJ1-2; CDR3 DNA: TGTGCCAGCAGTCTTAGGGGGCGGGAAGGCTACACCTTC; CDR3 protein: CASSLRGREGYTF
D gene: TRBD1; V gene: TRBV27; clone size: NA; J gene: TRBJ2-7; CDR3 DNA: TGTGCCAGCAGTCCGATGGACAGGCCCTACGAGCAGTACTTC; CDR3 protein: CASSPMDRPYEQYF
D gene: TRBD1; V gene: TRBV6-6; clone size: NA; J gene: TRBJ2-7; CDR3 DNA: TGTGCCAGCAGTTACCCTAGACAGGGGGCCTACGAGCAGTACTTC; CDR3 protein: CASSYPRQGAYEQYF
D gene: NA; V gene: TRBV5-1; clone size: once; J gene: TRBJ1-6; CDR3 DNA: TGCGCCAGCAGCGAAGCGGTAACAGCTTATAATTCACCCCTCCACTTT; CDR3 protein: CASSEAVTAYNSPLHF
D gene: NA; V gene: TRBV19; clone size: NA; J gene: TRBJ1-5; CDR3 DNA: TGTGCCAGTAGTACGGGGAATGGGAATCAGCCCCAGCATTTT; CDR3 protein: CASSTGNGNQPQHF
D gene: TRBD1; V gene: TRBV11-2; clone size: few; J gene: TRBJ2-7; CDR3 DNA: TGTGCCAGCAGCTCGCCGGACAGGTCGGTCTACGAGCAGTACTTC; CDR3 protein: CASSSPDRSVYEQYF
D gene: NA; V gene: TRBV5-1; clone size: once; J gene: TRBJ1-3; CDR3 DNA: TGCGCCAGCAGCTCAATTGAGATGGGAAACACCATATATTTT; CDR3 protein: CASSSIEMGNTIYF
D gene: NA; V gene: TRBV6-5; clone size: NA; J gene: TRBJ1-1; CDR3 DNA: TGTGCCAGCAAAAGGGACTACACGAACACTGAAGCTTTCTTT; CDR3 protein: CASKRDYTNTEAFF
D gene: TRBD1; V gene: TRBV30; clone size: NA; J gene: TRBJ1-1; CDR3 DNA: TGTGCCTCTACAGGGGAGAACACTGAAGCTTTCTTT; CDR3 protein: CASTGENTEAFF
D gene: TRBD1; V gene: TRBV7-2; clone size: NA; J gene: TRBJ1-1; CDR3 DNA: TGTGCCAGCAGCGTGACAGGGTGGGCTTTCTTT; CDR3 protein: CASSVTGWAFF
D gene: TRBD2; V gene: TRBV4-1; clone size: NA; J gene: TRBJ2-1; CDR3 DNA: TGCGCCAGCAGCCAAGAGCCTAGCGGTCGTGCAATCCGCAATGAGCAGTTCTTC; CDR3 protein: CASSQEPSGRAIRNEQFF
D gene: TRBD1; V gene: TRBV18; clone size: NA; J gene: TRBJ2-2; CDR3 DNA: TGTGCCAGCTCACCGGACAGGGACGGGGAGCTGTTTTTT; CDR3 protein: CASSPDRDGELFF
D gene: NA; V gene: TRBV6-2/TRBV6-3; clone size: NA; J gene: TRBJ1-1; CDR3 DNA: TGTGCCAGCAGTCCCCCACAGGGATACATGAACACTGAAGCTTTCTTT; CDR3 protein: CASSPPQGYMNTEAFF
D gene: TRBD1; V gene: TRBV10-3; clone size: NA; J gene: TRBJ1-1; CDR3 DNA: TGTGCCATCAGCTCCGACAGGGGGGTCACTGAAGCTTTCTTT; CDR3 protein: CAISSDRGVTEAFF
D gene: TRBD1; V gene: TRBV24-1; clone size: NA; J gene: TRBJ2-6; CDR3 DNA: TGTGCCACCAGTGAGTCGACAGGGACCCCTGGGGCCAACGTCCTGACTTTC; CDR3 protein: CATSESTGTPGANVLTF
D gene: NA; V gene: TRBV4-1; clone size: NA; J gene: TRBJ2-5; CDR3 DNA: TGCGCCAGCAGCCAAGAGAGTGGAGGGAGGGAGACCCAGTACTTC; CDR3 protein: CASSQESGGRETQYF
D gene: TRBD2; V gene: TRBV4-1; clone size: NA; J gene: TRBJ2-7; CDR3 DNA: TGCGCCAGCAGCCAAGCCCTAGCGGGTACTTACGAGCAGTACTTC; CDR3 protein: CASSQALAGTYEQYF
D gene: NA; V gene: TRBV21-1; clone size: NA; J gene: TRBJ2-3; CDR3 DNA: TGTGCCAGCAGCGCCCCTAACCGGGCAGCACAGGGCACAGATACGCAGTATTTT; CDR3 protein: CASSAPNRAAQGTDTQYF
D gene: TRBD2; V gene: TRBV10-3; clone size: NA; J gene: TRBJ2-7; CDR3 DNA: TGTGCCATGGGTAGGACTAGCGGAACCTACGAGCAGTACTTC; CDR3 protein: CAMGRTSGTYEQYF
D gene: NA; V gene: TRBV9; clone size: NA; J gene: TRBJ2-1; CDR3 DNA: TGTGCCAGCAGCGTGGCGGGGCACAATGAGCAGTTCTTC; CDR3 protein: CASSVAGHNEQFF
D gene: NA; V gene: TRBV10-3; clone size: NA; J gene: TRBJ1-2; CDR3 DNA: TGTGCCATCAGTGACACAGGGTATCATGGCTACACCTTC; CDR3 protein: CAISDTGYHGYTF
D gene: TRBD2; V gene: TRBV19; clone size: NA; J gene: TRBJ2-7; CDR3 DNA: TGTGCCAGTTTGGGGGGGGACCCCTACGAGCAGTACTTC; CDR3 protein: CASLGGDPYEQYF
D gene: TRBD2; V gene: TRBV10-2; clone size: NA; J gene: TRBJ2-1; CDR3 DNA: TGCGCCAGCACCAGACTAGCGGGGGGAACTGACAATGAGCAGTTCTTC; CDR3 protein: CASTRLAGGTDNEQFF
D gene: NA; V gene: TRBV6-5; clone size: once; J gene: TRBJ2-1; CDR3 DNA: TGTGCCAGCAGTCAGTCGCTAGCGAACAATGAGCAGTTCTTC; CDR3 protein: CASSQSLANNEQFF
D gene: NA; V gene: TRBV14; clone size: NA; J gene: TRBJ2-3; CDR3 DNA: TGTGCCAGCAGTCTCTTCGGTAGCATGGCAGATACGCAGTATTTT; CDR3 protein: CASSLFGSMADTQYF
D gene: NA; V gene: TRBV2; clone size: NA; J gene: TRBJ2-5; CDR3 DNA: TGTGCCAGCAATAGGGGGGGGCGACAGACCCAGTACTTC; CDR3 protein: CASNRGGRQTQYF
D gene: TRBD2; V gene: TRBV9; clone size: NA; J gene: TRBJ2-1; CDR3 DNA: TGTGCCAGCAGCGTAGGCCCCCTAGCGGGGGATGAGCAGTTCTTC; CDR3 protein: CASSVGPLAGDEQFF
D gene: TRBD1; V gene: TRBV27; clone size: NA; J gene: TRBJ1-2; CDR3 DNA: TGTGCCAGCACCAGGACAGGGGCCTATGGCTACACCTTC; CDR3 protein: CASTRTGAYGYTF
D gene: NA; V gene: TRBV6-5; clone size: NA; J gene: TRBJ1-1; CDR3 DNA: TGTGCCAGCAGGCTCCCGGGGGAGGCGGCTGAAGCTTTCTTT; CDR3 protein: CASRLPGEAAEAFF
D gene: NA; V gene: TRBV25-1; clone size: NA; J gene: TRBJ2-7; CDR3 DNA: TGTGCCAGCAGAAGACAGGACCCCTACGAGCAGTACTTC; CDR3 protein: CASRRQDPYEQYF
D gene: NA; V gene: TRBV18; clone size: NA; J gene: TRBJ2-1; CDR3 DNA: TGTGCCAGCTCACCACCCCTCGTAAATGAGCAGTTCTTC; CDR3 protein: CASSPPLVNEQFF
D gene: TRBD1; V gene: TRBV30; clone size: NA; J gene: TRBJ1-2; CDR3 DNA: TGTGCCTGGAGCACTCAGGGGGCGCGGCGCACCTTC; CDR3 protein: CAWSTQGARRTF
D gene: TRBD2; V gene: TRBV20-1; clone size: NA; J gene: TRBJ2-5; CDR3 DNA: TGCAGTGCTAGTACGACTAGCGGGGGGGCCGGGAAGGAGACCCAGTACTTC; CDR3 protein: CSASTTSGGAGKETQYF
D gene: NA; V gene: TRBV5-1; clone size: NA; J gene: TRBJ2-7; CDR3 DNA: TGCGCCAGCATGGATCCATCAGGGTCCTACGAGCAGTACTTC; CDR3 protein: CASMDPSGSYEQYF
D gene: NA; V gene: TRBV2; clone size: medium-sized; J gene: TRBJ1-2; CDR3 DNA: TGTGCCAGCAGCCAGACAGAGAACTATGGCTACACCTTC; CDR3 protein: CASSQTENYGYTF
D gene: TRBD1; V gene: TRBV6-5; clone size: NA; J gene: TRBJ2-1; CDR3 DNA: TGTGCCAGCATCGTTGGGACAGGGGGCAATGAGCAGTTCTTC; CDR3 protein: CASIVGTGGNEQFF
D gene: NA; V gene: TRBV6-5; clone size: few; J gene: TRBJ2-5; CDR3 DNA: TGTGCCAGCAGACCTACAGGGCGCGGGGAGACCCAGTACTTC; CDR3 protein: CASRPTGRGETQYF
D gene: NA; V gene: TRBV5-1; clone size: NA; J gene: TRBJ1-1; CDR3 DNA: TGCGCCAGCAGCTTCCAGGGGCGGGTCACTGAAGCTTTCTTT; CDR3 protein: CASSFQGRVTEAFF
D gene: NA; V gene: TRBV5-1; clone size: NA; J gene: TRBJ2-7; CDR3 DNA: TGCGCCAGCAGCTTCCGGGGGTACTACGAGCAGTACTTC; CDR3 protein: CASSFRGYYEQYF